A selection of T cell receptor beta chains follows, all from one sample in a study of cytomegalovirus exposure and HLA in healthy donors. Method: immunoSEQ multiplex PCR; TCRdb's copy keeps in-frame clones and lacks some. The data contain roughly 160,000 clones, approximately 71% of them singletons. Sequencing was done on a sample of PBMCs. These receptors all stem from a young woman in good health and CMV-seropositive. Both conserved end residues are part of each CDR3. D genes are given only for firm matches. Rows give clone size only sometimes, using once, few, many, or a class for an expanded clone.

few | TRBJ2-7 | - | TRBV11-2 | TGTGCCAGCAGCCCCGGGTCTAACTCCTACGAGCAGTACTTC | CASSPGSNSYEQYF
- | TRBJ1-6 | TRBD1 | TRBV16 | TGTGCCAGCAGCCAATCGGGGACAGGGTATTCACCCCTCCACTTT | CASSQSGTGYSPLHF
- | TRBJ1-2 | - | TRBV30 | TGTGCCTGGACGGCGGGTAACTATGGCTACACCTTC | CAWTAGNYGYTF
few | TRBJ1-5 | - | TRBV21-1 | TGTGCCAGCAGCAAATCGGGACAGCATCAGCCCCAGCATTTT | CASSKSGQHQPQHF
- | TRBJ1-6 | - | TRBV4-3 | TGCGCCAGCAGCCAAGATCTTTACAACTATAATTCACCCCTCCACTTT | CASSQDLYNYNSPLHF
- | TRBJ1-2 | TRBD1 | TRBV6-6 | TGTGCCAGCAGTTACTTGGGACAGGGAAGCGATGGCTACACCTTC | CASSYLGQGSDGYTF
- | TRBJ1-5 | - | TRBV5-6 | TGTGCCAGCAGCCGACAGGACAAGAGCAATCAGCCCCAGCATTTT | CASSRQDKSNQPQHF
- | TRBJ2-1 | - | TRBV18 | TGTGCCAGCTCACCAATGGGGGGGCACTACAATGAGCAGTTCTTC | CASSPMGGHYNEQFF
- | TRBJ1-2 | TRBD1 | TRBV2 | TGTGCCAGCAGTGAGGTAGTAGGGGGCGCGGGCGGCTACACCTTC | CASSEVVGGAGGYTF
- | TRBJ2-1 | TRBD1 | TRBV5-6 | TGTGCCAGCACCAGGGGGTGGTCCGGGACAGGGGACAATGAGCAGTTCTTC | CASTRGWSGTGDNEQFF
- | TRBJ2-7 | - | TRBV18 | TGTGCCAGCTCTTCTCTAAGATTGACAGGCCGACCCTACGAGCAGTACTTC | CASSSLRLTGRPYEQYF
- | TRBJ2-7 | - | TRBV4-2 | TGTGCCAGCAGTCCCGCTGGGGGGGCCTCCTACGAGCAGTACTTC | CASSPAGGASYEQYF
- | TRBJ1-1 | - | TRBV5-1 | TGCGCCAGCAGCTCCCGGGAGATGAACACTGAAGCTTTCTTT | CASSSREMNTEAFF
- | TRBJ2-7 | - | TRBV5-1 | TGCGCCAGCAGCCACGGACTGCGGGGTCCCTACGAGCAGTACTTC | CASSHGLRGPYEQYF
- | TRBJ1-6 | - | TRBV27 | TGTGCCAGCAGTTTTATCTCGCCGTGGCTCCTCCACTTT | CASSFISPWLLHF
- | TRBJ1-6 | TRBD1 | TRBV6-4 | TGTGCCAGCAGTGACGGACAGGGAAATTCACCCCTCCACTTT | CASSDGQGNSPLHF
- | TRBJ1-1 | TRBD1 | TRBV7-8 | TGTGCCAGCAGCTTAACAGGGGGAACTGAAGCTTTCTTT | CASSLTGGTEAFF